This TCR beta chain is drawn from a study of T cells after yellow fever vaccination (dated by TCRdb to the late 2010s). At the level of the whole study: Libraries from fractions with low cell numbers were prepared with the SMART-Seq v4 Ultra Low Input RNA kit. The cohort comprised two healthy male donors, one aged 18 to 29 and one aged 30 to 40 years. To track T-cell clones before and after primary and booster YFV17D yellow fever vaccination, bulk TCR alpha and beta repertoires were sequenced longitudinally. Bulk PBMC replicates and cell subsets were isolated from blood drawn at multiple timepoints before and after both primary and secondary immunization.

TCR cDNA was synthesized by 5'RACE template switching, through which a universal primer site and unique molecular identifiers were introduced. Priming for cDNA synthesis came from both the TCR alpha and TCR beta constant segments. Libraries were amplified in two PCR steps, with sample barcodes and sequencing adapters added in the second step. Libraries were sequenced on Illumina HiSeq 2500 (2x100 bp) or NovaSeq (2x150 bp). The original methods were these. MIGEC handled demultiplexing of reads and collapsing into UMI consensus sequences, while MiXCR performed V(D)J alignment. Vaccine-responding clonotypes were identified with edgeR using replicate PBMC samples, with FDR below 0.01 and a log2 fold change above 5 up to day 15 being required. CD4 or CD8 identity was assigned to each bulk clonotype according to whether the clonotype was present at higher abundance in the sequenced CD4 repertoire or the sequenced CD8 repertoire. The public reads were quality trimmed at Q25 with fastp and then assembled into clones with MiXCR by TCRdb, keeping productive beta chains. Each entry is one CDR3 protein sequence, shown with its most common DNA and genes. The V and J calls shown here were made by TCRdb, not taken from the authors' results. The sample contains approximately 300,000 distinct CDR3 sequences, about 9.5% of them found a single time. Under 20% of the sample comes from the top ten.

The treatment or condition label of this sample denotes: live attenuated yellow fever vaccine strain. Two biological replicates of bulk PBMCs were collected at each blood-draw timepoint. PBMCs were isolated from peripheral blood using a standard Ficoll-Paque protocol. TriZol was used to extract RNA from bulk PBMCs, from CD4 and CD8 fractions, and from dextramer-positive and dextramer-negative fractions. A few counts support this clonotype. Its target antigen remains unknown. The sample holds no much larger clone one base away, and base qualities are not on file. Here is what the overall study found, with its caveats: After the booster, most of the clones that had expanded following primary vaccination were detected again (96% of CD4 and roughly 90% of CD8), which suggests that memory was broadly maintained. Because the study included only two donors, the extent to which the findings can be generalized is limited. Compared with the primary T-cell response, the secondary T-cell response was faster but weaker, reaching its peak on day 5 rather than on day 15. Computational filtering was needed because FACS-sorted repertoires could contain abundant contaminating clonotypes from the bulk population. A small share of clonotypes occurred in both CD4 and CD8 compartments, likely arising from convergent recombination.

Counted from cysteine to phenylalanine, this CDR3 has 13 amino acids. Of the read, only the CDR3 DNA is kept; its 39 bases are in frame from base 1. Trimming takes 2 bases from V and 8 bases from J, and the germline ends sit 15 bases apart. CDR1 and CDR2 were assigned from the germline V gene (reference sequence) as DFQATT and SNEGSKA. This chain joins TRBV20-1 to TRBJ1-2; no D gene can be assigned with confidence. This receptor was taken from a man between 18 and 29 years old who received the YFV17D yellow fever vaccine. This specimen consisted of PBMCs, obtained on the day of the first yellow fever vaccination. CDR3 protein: CSARPKVVGGYTF. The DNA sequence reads TGCAGTGCTAGACCCAAGGTGGTGGGGGGCTACACCTTC.